Below are 25 T cell receptor beta chains sequenced from a single sample in a study of tumor-infiltrating lymphocytes in localized non-small cell lung cancer. Only in-frame clones appear in the TCRdb table, and some are missing; sequencing was by immunoSEQ multiplex PCR. The table has tens of thousands of clones, approximately 70% seen once. Sample: lung tumor tissue. The source is a human donor with non-small cell lung cancer.

The J gene is TRBJ2-1, the V gene TRBV6-4; D not resolved. The CDR3 has 15 residues. Germline CDR1 MRHNA, CDR2 SNTAGT. Trimming stripped 3 bases from V and 0 bases from J, with 9 bases between. For the CDR3, the DNA is TGTGCCAGCAGTGAGGAATGGAGCTCCTACAATGAGCAGTTCTTC. This gives the protein CASSEEWSSYNEQFF.

This rearrangement joins TRBV4-3 to TRBJ2-6; D not certain. Germline CDR1 reads LGHNA; CDR2 reads YSLEER. This CDR3 region has 16 residues. V lost 5 bases, J lost 0 bases, and 11 bases lay in between. DNA for the CDR3: TGCGCCAGCAGCAGTCACAGTTCCTCTGGGGCCAACGTCCTGACTTTC. Its translation is CASSSHSSSGANVLTF.

The chain combines TRBV5-1 with TRBJ2-1; D possibly corresponds to TRBD1 (6 bases). The CDR3 spans 15 residues. In germline, CDR1 is SGHRS, CDR2 YFSETQ. Trimming pared 0 bases from V and 8 bases from J, leaving 15 bases between. The CDR3 region is CASSLAATGFDEQFF. The CDR3 coding sequence is TGCGCCAGCAGCTTGGCCGCGACAGGCTTCGATGAGCAGTTCTTC. The full variable domain, completed using reference TRBV5-1 and TRBJ2-1, is KAGVTQTPRYLIKTRGQQVTLSCSPISGHRSVSWYQQTPGQGLQFLFEYFSETQRNKGNFPGRFSGRQFSNSRSEMNVSTLELGDSALYLCASSLAATGFDEQFFGPGTRLTVL.

The V gene is TRBV6-1, the J gene TRBJ1-4; 9 nucleotides agree with TRBD1. Trimming removed 2 bases from V and 7 bases from J; junction bases left unmatched: 5. Germline V lookup: CDR1 MNHNS, CDR2 SASEGT. This CDR3 is 15 amino acids long. The CDR3 reads CASSEPGQGSEKLFF. The DNA of the CDR3 is TGTGCCAGCAGTGAACCGGGACAGGGCAGTGAAAAACTGTTTTTT.

V gene TRBV5-6 combines with J gene TRBJ1-2, with a weak D call TRBD1 (5 bases). The germline V gene encodes CDR1 SGHDT and CDR2 YYEEEE. The CDR3 length is 13 residues. Trimming removed 1 base at V and 4 bases at J, with 8 bases between. CDR3 in amino acids: CASSLRDPYGYTF. The CDR3 DNA sequence: TGTGCCAGCAGCTTGCGGGACCCCTATGGCTACACCTTC.

The DNA of the CDR3 is TGCAGCGTTGAGCCGACCTCTGGGTTAGCGGGAGATGGCGATACGCAGTATTTT. It encodes CSVEPTSGLAGDGDTQYF. The V gene is TRBV29-1, the J gene TRBJ2-3; 9 bases fit TRBD2. The germline V gene encodes CDR1 SQVTM and CDR2 ANQGSEA. The CDR3 loop spans 18 amino acids. Unmatched junction bases numbered 19, after V lost 3 bases and J lost 6 bases.

There are a few counts of this clone. This chain links TRBV6-5 with TRBJ1-6; D possibly corresponds to TRBD1 (5 bases). The V gene's germline CDR1 is MNHEY and CDR2 SVGAGI. Trimming took 6 bases from V and 9 from J, leaving 15 bases between them. This CDR3 spans 14 amino acids. CDR3 coding DNA: TGTGCCAGCAGATTCCGGGACGTAGTTTCACCCCTCCACTTT. Residues: CASRFRDVVSPLHF.

This clone was seen just once. V usage is TRBV7-9 and J usage is TRBJ1-1, with D unresolved. CDR3 size: 14 residues. The V and J ends lost 1 base and 1 base respectively, with 7 bases between them. Germline values: CDR1 SEHNR, CDR2 FQNEAQ (reference sequence). The CDR3 region has the DNA TGTGCCAGCAGCTTAGAGGCAGGGAACACTGAAGCTTTCTTT. Translating it yields CASSLEAGNTEAFF.

This chain uses TRBV4-1 with TRBJ1-5, with no clear D. The ends were cut back, 4 bases at V and 3 bases at J, with 10 bases in the middle. The germline CDR1 and CDR2 sequences are MGHRA and YSYEKL. This CDR3 contains 14 residues. The CDR3 DNA reads TGCGCCAGCAGCCCCCGCCATGTCAATCAGCCCCAGCATTTT. Protein sequence: CASSPRHVNQPQHF.

The J gene is TRBJ2-7, the V gene TRBV19, with a weak D call TRBD1 (6 bases). The CDR3 loop spans 14 amino acids. Trimming took off 4 bases at V and 5 bases at J, with 15 bases between the two ends. CDR1 and CDR2 from the germline V gene are LNHDA and SQIVND (reference sequence). CDR3 sequence reads: CASSNTGKFHEQYF. The CDR3 DNA sequence: TGTGCCAGTAGTAACACAGGGAAGTTCCACGAGCAGTACTTC.

The rearrangement joins TRBV18 to TRBJ1-1, with 8 bases lining up with TRBD1. This CDR3 spans 13 amino acids. The germline gives CDR1 KGHSH, CDR2 LQKENI. V lost 6 bases and J lost 10; bases outside the gene matches: 10. The CDR3 region is CASSGTGFGSAFF. The CDR3 DNA is TGTGCCAGCTCCGGGACAGGTTTCGGATCAGCTTTCTTT.

The chain uses TRBV7-6 and TRBJ2-5; 10 bases align to TRBD2. CDR1 and CDR2 (germline): SGHVS, FNYEAQ. J was trimmed by 5 bases and V by 2 bases; bases with no gene match: 11. CDR3 size: 17 residues. CDR3: CASSLRSEAGGLETQYF. The CDR3 bases are TGTGCCAGCAGCTTAAGGTCGGAAGCGGGGGGGCTGGAGACCCAGTACTTC.

This rearrangement joins TRBV4-3 to TRBJ2-5, with D possibly matching TRBD1 (6 bases). The CDR3 consists of 17 residues. Looked up from germline, CDR1 is LGHNA and CDR2 is YSLEER. V was clipped by 0 bases and J by 5 bases, with 19 bases between them. CDR3 coding DNA: TGCGCCAGCAGCCAAGATACCCCTCCAGGGGACCCGGAGACCCAGTACTTC. Protein product: CASSQDTPPGDPETQYF.

A single count supports this clone. The chain recombines TRBV4-1 with TRBJ2-2; no definite D call. Germline V lookup: CDR1 MGHRA, CDR2 YSYEKL. V shed 0 bases and J shed 6 bases, with 14 bases lying between them. This CDR3 is 16 amino acids long. The CDR3 DNA sequence: TGCGCCAGCAGCCAAGATAGGGCAGGCGCTGCCGGGGAGCTGTTTTTT. It codes for CASSQDRAGAAGELFF.

By sample share, this clone is medium-sized (0.01 to 0.1%). The chain employs TRBV11-3 and TRBJ1-1; perhaps TRBD1 as D (6 bases). V lost 5 bases, J lost 2 bases, and 12 bases lay in between. There are 14 residues in the CDR3. CDR1 and CDR2 from the germline V gene are SGHNT and YENEEA. As DNA, the CDR3 is TGTGCCAGCAGCATCACAGGGAGTAACACTGAAGCTTTCTTT. It yields the protein CASSITGSNTEAFF.

V and J are TRBV2 and TRBJ1-3; no clear D gene. Trimming removed 2 bases from V and 0 bases from J, with 11 bases in between. The CDR3 covers 16 residues. Germline V gives CDR1 SNHLY, CDR2 FYNNEI. The CDR3 loop is CASSESYSYSGNTIYF. CDR3 DNA sequence: TGTGCCAGCAGTGAAAGCTATTCGTACTCTGGAAACACCATATATTTT.

The rearrangement links TRBV14 to TRBJ2-4; 8 positions match TRBD1. The CDR3 contains 16 residues. V trimming: 2 bases; J trimming: 6 bases; junction bases outside the gene matches: 9. The germline gives CDR1 SGHDN, CDR2 FVKESK. The CDR3 DNA follows: TGTGCCAGCAGCCAATGGGGCAGGGGGCTTGGAAACATTCAGTACTTC. It yields the protein CASSQWGRGLGNIQYF. Combining the CDR3 with reference TRBV14 and TRBJ2-4 gives the whole variable domain EAGVTQFPSHSVIEKGQTVTLRCDPISGHDNLYWYRRVMGKEIKFLLHFVKESKQDESGMPNNRFLAERTGGTYSTLKVQPAELEDSGVYFCASSQWGRGLGNIQYFGAGTRLSVL.

The rearrangement joins TRBV7-8 to TRBJ2-7; TRBD1 might be the D (5 bases). The CDR3 spans 13 residues. V lost 1 base to trimming and J lost 6 bases, with 10 bases between them. The germline V gene encodes CDR1 SGHVS and CDR2 FQNEAQ. This chain's CDR3 is CASSLGRVPEQYF. CDR3 coding DNA: TGTGCCAGCAGCTTAGGCAGGGTGCCCGAGCAGTACTTC.

This chain joins TRBV5-1 and TRBJ1-1, with a possible D match to TRBD1 (5 bases). Trimming removed 2 bases at V and 1 base at J, with 9 bases between. Per the germline V gene, CDR1 is SGHRS and CDR2 is YFSETQ. The CDR3 extends over 14 amino acids. The CDR3 protein is CASSFGDSNTEAFF. The DNA of the CDR3 is TGCGCCAGCAGCTTCGGGGACTCGAACACTGAAGCTTTCTTT.

This clone was detected only once. CDR3 nucleotides: TGTGCCAGTCAGGAGAGCTACGAGCAGTACTTC. It is translated as CASQESYEQYF. The chain is built from TRBV2 and TRBJ2-7; D call uncertain. The CDR3 loop spans 11 amino acids. Looked up from germline, CDR1 is SNHLY and CDR2 is FYNNEI. Trimming shortened V by 9 bases and J by 3 bases, and 9 bases separated the two germline ends. The full variable domain, rest sourced from reference TRBV2 and TRBJ2-7, is EPEVTQTPSHQVTQMGQEVILRCVPISNHLYFYWYRQILGQKVEFLVSFYNNEISEKSEIFDDQFSVERPDGSNFTLKIRSTKLEDSAMYFCASQESYEQYFGPGTRLTVT.

The rearrangement joins TRBV6-5 to TRBJ1-1; D not certain. This CDR3 is 16 amino acids long. Germline V CDR1 and CDR2: MNHEY, SVGAGI. Trimming removed 2 bases at V and 1 base at J, with 14 bases between. The CDR3 sequence is CASSYRLIGGNTEAFF. CDR3 nucleotides: TGTGCCAGCAGTTACCGCCTCATCGGCGGGAACACTGAAGCTTTCTTT.

The rearrangement uses TRBV5-4 and TRBJ2-7; a possible D gene is TRBD1 (6 bases). The CDR3 runs 13 residues. The ends were cut back, 4 bases at V and 2 bases at J, with 10 bases in the middle. Germline V gene data show CDR1 as SGHNT and CDR2 as YYREEE (reference sequence). The CDR3 DNA reads as TGTGCCAGCAGCGGCCGGGACACCTACGAGCAGTACTTC. Its translation is CASSGRDTYEQYF.

V usage is TRBV2 and J usage is TRBJ2-2; the match to TRBD2 covers 8 bases. Germline loops: CDR1 SNHLY, CDR2 FYNNEI. The CDR3 has 15 residues. V lost 5 bases and J lost 3; bases outside the gene matches: 5. CDR3 residues: CASSRGGWDTGELFF. CDR3 DNA sequence: TGTGCCAGCAGTCGGGGGGGCTGGGACACCGGGGAGCTGTTTTTT.

This clone is medium-sized. This chain links TRBV4-1 with TRBJ2-1, with TRBD1 matching over 9 bases. Germline V CDR1 and CDR2: MGHRA, YSYEKL. V lost 1 base and J lost 8; bases outside the gene matches: 12. This CDR3 has 17 residues. Written as DNA, the CDR3 is TGCGCCAGCAGCCAAGCCCCCGGGACAGGGAAGCCGGATGAGCAGTTCTTC. Its translation: CASSQAPGTGKPDEQFF.

This clone was recorded a few times. J is TRBJ1-2 and V is TRBV5-5; 7 bases align to TRBD1. The ends lost 4 bases at V and 9 bases at J; junction bases unmatched: 12. Germline V CDR1 and CDR2: SGHKS, YYEKEE (reference sequence). The length of the CDR3 is 14 residues. CDR3 sequence (DNA): TGTGCCAGCAGCCAGATCGACAGGGTAGATAGCTACACCTTC. It translates to CASSQIDRVDSYTF.